The 5 T cell receptor beta chains below come from one sample, sequenced in a study of blood T cell repertoires in COVID-19. TCRdb's copy holds only in-frame clones and misses some; the assay was immunoSEQ multiplex PCR. This repertoire shows approximately 250,000 clones, about nine tenths found once; its top ten account for 1.2%. The sample comprised PBMCs or T cells enriched from blood (not recorded which). The receptors here all came from a woman aged 40 to 50 with acute COVID-19.

This clone came up a few times. The rearrangement uses TRBV27 and TRBJ1-1; D is unclear. Between the trimmed V and J ends, which lost 9 bases and 1 base, there was a span of 6 bases. CDR1 is MNHEY and CDR2 is SMNVEV in the germline V gene (reference sequence). The CDR3 length is 11 residues. The CDR3 sequence is CASFRNTEAFF. CDR3 DNA sequence: TGTGCCAGTTTCAGGAACACTGAAGCTTTCTTT.

The chain joins TRBV10-2 to TRBJ1-2, with 7 bases fitting TRBD1. Germline V lookup: CDR1 WSHSY, CDR2 SAAADI. There are 17 residues in the CDR3. J gave up 2 bases and V 4 bases, and 13 bases lay outside the gene matches. The CDR3 loop reads CASSGGQVPRGNYGYTF. The CDR3 DNA reads TGCGCCAGCAGTGGTGGACAGGTGCCTCGTGGGAACTATGGCTACACCTTC.

The genes are TRBV28 and TRBJ2-1; D gene unclear. The CDR3 totals 14 residues. V lost 10 bases and J lost 6, with 19 bases in between. CDR1 MDHEN and CDR2 SYDVKM come from the germline V gene. The CDR3 is CANSEYPLSNEQFF. In DNA, the CDR3 is TGTGCCAATTCCGAGTACCCCCTTAGCAATGAGCAGTTCTTC.

The chain links TRBV6-5 to TRBJ2-5; D is ambiguous. This CDR3 is built from 14 residues. The V end was cut by 2 bases, the J end by 3 bases, with 10 bases between. Germline values: CDR1 MNHEY, CDR2 SVGAGI. The CDR3, as DNA: TGTGCCAGCAGTTACACTGGTTCCAAAGAGACCCAGTACTTC. As protein: CASSYTGSKETQYF.

J is TRBJ1-5 and V is TRBV6-5; 8 bases line up with TRBD1. Per germline, CDR1 MNHEY and CDR2 SVGAGI. This CDR3 spans 13 amino acids. With V trimmed by 6 bases and J by 7 bases, 5 bases remained unmatched. CDR3 loop: CASSQGAGQPQHF. The CDR3 coding sequence is TGTGCCAGCAGCCAGGGGGCAGGGCAGCCCCAGCATTTT.